This T cell receptor beta chain came from a study of CD8 T cells in ankylosing spondylitis. This clonotype was picked up a small number of times. What it recognizes is unknown. Overall study results and limits: Matched synovial fluid from ankylosing spondylitis patients was reported to be enriched for disease-linked clones. A TCR beta motif made of fewer than 10 highly homologous variants seemed typical of ankylosing spondylitis blood.

One entry per CDR3 protein results from TCRdb running MiXCR on the 5' RACE reads. This table holds 400,000 or so distinct CDR3 sequences, roughly a quarter found once. CDR3 length equals 16 residues. V lost 1 base and J lost 2, with 14 bases in between. Per germline, CDR1 SEHNR and CDR2 FQNEAQ (reference sequence). The V gene is TRBV7-9, the J gene TRBJ1-2; D may be TRBD1 (5 bases). The specimen was blood, either unsorted or a sorted T cell fraction (not recorded which). This TCR came from a male donor with ankylosing spondylitis. The CDR3 DNA reads as TGTGCCAGCAGCTTAGACCCCGGGACGGTGAACTATGGCTACACCTTC. Translating gives CASSLDPGTVNYGYTF. Full variable domain (missing parts from reference TRBV7-9 and TRBJ1-2): DTGVSQNPRHKITKRGQNVTFRCDPISEHNRLYWYRQTLGQGPEFLTYFQNEAQLEKSRLLSDRFSAERPKGSFSTLEIQRTEQGDSAMYLCASSLDPGTVNYGYTFGSGTRLTVV.